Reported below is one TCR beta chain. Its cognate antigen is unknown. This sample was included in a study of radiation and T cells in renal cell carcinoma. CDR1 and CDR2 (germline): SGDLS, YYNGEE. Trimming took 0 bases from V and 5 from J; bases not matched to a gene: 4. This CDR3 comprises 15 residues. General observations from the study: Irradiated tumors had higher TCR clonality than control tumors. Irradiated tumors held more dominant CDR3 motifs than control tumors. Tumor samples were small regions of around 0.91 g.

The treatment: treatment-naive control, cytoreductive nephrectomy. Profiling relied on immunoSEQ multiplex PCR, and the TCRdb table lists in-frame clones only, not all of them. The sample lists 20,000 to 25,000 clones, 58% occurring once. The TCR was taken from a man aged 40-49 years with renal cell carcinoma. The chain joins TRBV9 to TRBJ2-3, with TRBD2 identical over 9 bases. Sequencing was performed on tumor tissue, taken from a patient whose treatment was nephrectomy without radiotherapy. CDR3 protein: CASSVASGAIDTQYF. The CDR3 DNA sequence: TGTGCCAGCAGCGTAGCTAGCGGGGCGATAGATACGCAGTATTTT.